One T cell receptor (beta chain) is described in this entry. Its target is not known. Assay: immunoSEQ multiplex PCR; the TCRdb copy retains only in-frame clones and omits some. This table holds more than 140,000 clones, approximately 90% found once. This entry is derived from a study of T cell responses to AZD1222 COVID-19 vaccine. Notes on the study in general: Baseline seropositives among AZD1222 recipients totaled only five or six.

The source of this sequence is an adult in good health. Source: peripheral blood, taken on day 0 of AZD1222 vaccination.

The CDR3 protein is CASSQDEADKYYGYTF. In nucleotides, the CDR3 is TGTGCCAGCAGCCAAGATGAGGCGGATAAATACTATGGCTACACCTTC. The J gene is TRBJ1-2, the V gene TRBV4-2; no clear D gene. Trimming stripped 0 bases from V and 3 bases from J, with 14 bases between. Germline V gene lookup returns CDR1 LGHNA and CDR2 YNFKEQ. CDR3 length: 16 amino acids.